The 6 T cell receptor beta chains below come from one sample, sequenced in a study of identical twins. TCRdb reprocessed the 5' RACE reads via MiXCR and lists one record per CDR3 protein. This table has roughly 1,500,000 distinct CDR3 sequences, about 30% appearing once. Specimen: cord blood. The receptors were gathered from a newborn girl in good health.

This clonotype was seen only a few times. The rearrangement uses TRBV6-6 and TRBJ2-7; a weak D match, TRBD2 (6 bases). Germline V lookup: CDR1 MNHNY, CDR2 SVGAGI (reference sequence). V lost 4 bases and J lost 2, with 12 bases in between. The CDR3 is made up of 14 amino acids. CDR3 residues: CASSLGRSAYEQYF. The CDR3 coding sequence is TGTGCCAGCAGTTTGGGGAGGTCAGCCTACGAGCAGTACTTC.

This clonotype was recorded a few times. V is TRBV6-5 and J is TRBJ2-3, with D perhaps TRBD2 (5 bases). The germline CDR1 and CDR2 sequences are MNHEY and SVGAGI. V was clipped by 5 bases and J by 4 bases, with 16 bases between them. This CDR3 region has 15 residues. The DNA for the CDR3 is TGTGCCAGCAGTCAACTAGGCTCTGGCGCAGATACGCAGTATTTT. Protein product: CASSQLGSGADTQYF.

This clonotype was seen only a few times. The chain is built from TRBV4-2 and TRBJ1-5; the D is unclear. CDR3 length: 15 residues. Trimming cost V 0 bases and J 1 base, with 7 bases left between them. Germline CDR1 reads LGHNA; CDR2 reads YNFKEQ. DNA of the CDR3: TGTGCCAGCAGCCAAGATGTCGCAAGCAATCAGCCCCAGCATTTT. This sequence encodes CASSQDVASNQPQHF.

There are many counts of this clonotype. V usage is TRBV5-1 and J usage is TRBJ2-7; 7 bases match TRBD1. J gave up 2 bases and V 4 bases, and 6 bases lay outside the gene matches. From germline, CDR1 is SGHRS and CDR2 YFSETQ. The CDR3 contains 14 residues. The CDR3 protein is CASSPTTGTYEQYF. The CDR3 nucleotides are TGCGCCAGCAGCCCTACGACAGGGACCTACGAGCAGTACTTC. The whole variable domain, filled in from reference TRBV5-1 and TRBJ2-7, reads KAGVTQTPRYLIKTRGQQVTLSCSPISGHRSVSWYQQTPGQGLQFLFEYFSETQRNKGNFPGRFSGRQFSNSRSEMNVSTLELGDSALYLCASSPTTGTYEQYFGPGTRLTVT.

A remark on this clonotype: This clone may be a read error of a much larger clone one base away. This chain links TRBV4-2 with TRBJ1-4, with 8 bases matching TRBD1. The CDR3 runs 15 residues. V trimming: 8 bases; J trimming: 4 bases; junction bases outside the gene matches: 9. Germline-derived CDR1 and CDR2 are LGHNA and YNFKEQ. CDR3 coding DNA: TGTGCCAGCGGCCGACCCGACAGGGGTAATGAAAAACTGTTTTTT. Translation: CASGRPDRGNEKLFF.

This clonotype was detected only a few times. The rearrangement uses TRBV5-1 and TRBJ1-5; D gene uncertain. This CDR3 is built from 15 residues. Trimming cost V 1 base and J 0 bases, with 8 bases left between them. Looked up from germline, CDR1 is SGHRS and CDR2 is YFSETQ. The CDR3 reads CASSLYGSSNQPQHF. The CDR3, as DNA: TGCGCCAGCAGCTTGTACGGCAGTAGCAATCAGCCCCAGCATTTT.